The 21 T cell receptor beta chains listed next were all sequenced from one sample in a study of T-cell memory formation after mild COVID-19. TCRdb reprocessed the 5' RACE reads via MiXCR and lists one record per CDR3 protein. The sample shows hundreds of thousands of distinct CDR3 sequences, roughly 14% of them seen only once. The sequencing sample was made of PBMCs or a T cell subset sorted from them (not recorded which). The receptors shown here come from a man aged 18 to 29 who had mild COVID-19 (a few samples of this study predate the infection). Cell type and time point are not known.

The chain carries TRBV24-1 and TRBJ2-2, with 8 bases aligning to TRBD2. The CDR3 consists of 14 residues. The V gene end was trimmed by 9 bases and the J gene end by 3 bases; junction bases not matched to a gene: 5. In germline, CDR1 is KGHDR, CDR2 SFDVKD. The DNA of the CDR3 is TGTGCCACCGGAGGACTAGCTGACACCGGGGAGCTGTTTTTT. It codes for CATGGLADTGELFF.

This clonotype showed up many times. The genes are TRBV5-1 and TRBJ1-4; TRBD1 matches 7 bases. The CDR3 contains 13 residues. The germline CDR1 and CDR2 sequences are SGHRS and YFSETQ. Trimming took 5 bases from V and 8 from J; bases not matched to a gene: 6. CDR3 nucleotide sequence: TGCGCCAGCAGTCCCAGGGGGGCAGAAAAACTGTTTTTT. It yields the protein CASSPRGAEKLFF.

This clonotype was seen a few times. This chain joins TRBV18 and TRBJ1-5; D is perhaps TRBD1 (5 bases). The CDR3 consists of 14 residues. Germline lookup yields CDR1 KGHSH and CDR2 LQKENI. V lost 0 bases and J 2 bases, leaving 5 bases between the germline ends. The CDR3 loop is CASSPPGRNQPQHF. The CDR3 DNA reads TGTGCCAGCTCACCACCGGGGCGCAATCAGCCCCAGCATTTT.

This clonotype has more than one count but fewer than ten. The chain joins TRBV4-1 to TRBJ2-7; TRBD1 might be the D (8 bases). V lost 1 base and J 2 bases, leaving 18 bases between the germline ends. The germline V gene encodes CDR1 MGHRA and CDR2 YSYEKL. The CDR3 extends over 17 amino acids. CDR3 protein: CASSQAPIQGGAYEQYF. CDR3 bases: TGCGCCAGCAGCCAAGCCCCGATACAGGGGGGGGCCTACGAGCAGTACTTC.

V and J are TRBV12-3 or TRBV12-4 and TRBJ2-5; 8 positions agree with TRBD2. This CDR3 comprises 12 residues. J was trimmed by 3 bases and V by 9 bases; bases with no gene match: 3. The CDR3 protein is CARPAGEETQYF. The CDR3, as DNA: TGTGCCAGGCCAGCGGGGGAAGAGACCCAGTACTTC.

This clonotype turned up a few times. The gene calls are TRBV4-2 and TRBJ2-3, with no clear D. Deletions cut 0 bases from V and 2 bases from J, with 3 bases between. CDR1 is LGHNA and CDR2 is YNFKEQ in the germline V gene. The CDR3 extends over 13 amino acids. For the CDR3, the DNA is TGTGCCAGCAGCCAAGACGACACAGATACGCAGTATTTT. It specifies CASSQDDTDTQYF.

This clonotype was seen a handful of times. The V and J genes are TRBV5-1 and TRBJ1-1; D unclear. Trimming took off 6 bases at V and 1 base at J, with 16 bases between the two ends. Germline V gene data show CDR1 as SGHRS and CDR2 as YFSETQ. The CDR3 extends over 15 amino acids. CDR3 DNA sequence: TGCGCCAGCACAGCCCATTCCGTCCGGAACACTGAAGCTTTCTTT. Translating it yields CASTAHSVRNTEAFF.

The chain is built from TRBV11-2 and TRBJ2-5; 10 bases line up with TRBD2. In germline, CDR1 is SGHAT, CDR2 FQNNGV. The CDR3 runs to 18 residues. Trimming took 0 bases from V and 0 from J; bases not matched to a gene: 7. CDR3 bases: TGTGCCAGCAGCTTAGACGGGCTAGCGGGGGACTACCAAGAGACCCAGTACTTC. It yields the protein CASSLDGLAGDYQETQYF.

The CDR3 DNA reads as TGTGCCAGCAGTGACAGATTCGACCTTGAAGCTTTCTTT. Its protein is CASSDRFDLEAFF. This chain connects TRBV6-1 to TRBJ1-1; D not certain. V lost 3 bases and J 7 bases, leaving 12 bases between the germline ends. There are 13 residues in the CDR3. CDR1 and CDR2 from the germline V gene are MNHNS and SASEGT.

This clonotype was seen a few times. The J gene is TRBJ2-3, the V gene TRBV11-2; TRBD2 is a possible D gene (6 bases). The CDR3 runs to 16 residues. V was shortened by 5 bases and J by 4 bases, with 19 bases between the two germline ends. Germline V gives CDR1 SGHAT, CDR2 FQNNGV. In nucleotides, the CDR3 is TGTGCCAGCAGCCCTGAACTAGCTTTAGTCGCAGATACGCAGTATTTT. This sequence encodes CASSPELALVADTQYF.

The sample holds a few counts of this clonotype. The chain carries TRBV20-1 and TRBJ1-1; no reliable D call. The CDR3 contains 14 residues. Between the trimmed V and J ends, which lost 0 bases and 1 base, there was a span of 9 bases. CDR1 is DFQATT, CDR2 SNEGSKA, per germline (reference sequence). The DNA of the CDR3 is TGCAGTGCTAGAGACGACCGGCCGAACACTGAAGCTTTCTTT. Protein: CSARDDRPNTEAFF.

The chain links TRBV7-2 to TRBJ2-5; D uncertain. Trimming removed 1 base from V and 4 bases from J, with 10 bases in between. The CDR3 covers 14 residues. Per germline, CDR1 SGHTA and CDR2 FQGNSA. CDR3: CASSLVGTSETQYF. The DNA of the CDR3 is TGTGCCAGCAGCTTAGTGGGCACGTCAGAGACCCAGTACTTC.

The chain joins TRBV5-4 to TRBJ1-2, with D maybe TRBD1 (6 bases). Germline V gives CDR1 SGHNT, CDR2 YYREEE (reference sequence). The germline V and J ends were trimmed by 3 bases and 6 bases, with 15 bases remaining between them. CDR3 size: 14 residues. CDR3 in DNA: TGTGCCAGCAGCTACGATACAGGGCTTCATGGCTACACCTTC. Translating gives CASSYDTGLHGYTF. Complete variable domain (other parts from reference TRBV5-4 and TRBJ1-2): ETGVTQSPTHLIKTRGQQVTLRCSSQSGHNTVSWYQQALGQGPQFIFQYYREEENGRGNFPPRFSGLQFPNYSSELNVNALELDDSALYLCASSYDTGLHGYTFGSGTRLTVV.

V and J are TRBV6-2 or TRBV6-3 and TRBJ1-5; TRBD1 matches 9 bases. Per germline, CDR1 MNHEY and CDR2 SVGEGT. V trimming: 2 bases; J trimming: 6 bases; junction bases outside the gene matches: 5. The length of the CDR3 is 15 residues. Written as DNA, the CDR3 is TGTGCCAGCAGTTACCCAGGGACAGGGCCTCAGCCCCAGCATTTT. It encodes CASSYPGTGPQPQHF.

The chain is built from TRBV27 and TRBJ2-7; D remains ambiguous. V was pared by 4 bases and J by 1 base, with 17 bases between. Germline V gene data show CDR1 as MNHEY and CDR2 as SMNVEV (reference sequence). The CDR3 spans 16 residues. CDR3: CASSSRLAGPSYEQYF. The DNA of the CDR3 is TGTGCCAGCAGTTCAAGGCTCGCCGGGCCATCCTACGAGCAGTACTTC.

This clonotype was detected only a few times. This chain links TRBV9 with TRBJ2-3, with 8 bases that match TRBD2. Germline CDR1 SGDLS, CDR2 YYNGEE. V was clipped by 3 bases and J by 1 base; unmatched bases: 7. This CDR3 has 16 amino acids. Here the CDR3 DNA reads TGTGCCAGCAGCGCCCTAGTGCGGGGGGGCACAGATACGCAGTATTTT. As protein: CASSALVRGGTDTQYF.

DNA for the CDR3: TGCGCCAGCAGCCAAGATGCGGTGCCCGGAGGGGCCAACGTCCTGACTTTC. This gives the protein CASSQDAVPGGANVLTF. This chain uses TRBV4-1 with TRBJ2-6; D remains unclear. V was pared by 0 bases and J by 4 bases, with 13 bases between. CDR3 size: 17 residues. CDR1 and CDR2 from the germline V gene are MGHRA and YSYEKL.

The genes are TRBV7-2 and TRBJ2-1; D unclear. The CDR3 is made up of 12 amino acids. V was shortened by 0 bases and J by 8 bases, with 5 bases between the two germline ends. Germline V CDR1 and CDR2: SGHTA, FQGNSA. CDR3 coding DNA: TGTGCCAGCAGCTTAGCGTCGGATGAGCAGTTCTTC. This codes for CASSLASDEQFF.

This clonotype was counted many times. The chain combines TRBV4-2 with TRBJ2-1; TRBD2 matches 11 bases. Germline V lookup: CDR1 LGHNA, CDR2 YNFKEQ. The CDR3 length is 16 residues. V lost 2 bases and J lost 0; bases outside the gene matches: 0. The CDR3 DNA follows: TGTGCCAGCAGCCAACTAGCGGGGGGCTCCTACAATGAGCAGTTCTTC. Its protein is CASSQLAGGSYNEQFF.

The chain combines TRBV5-1 with TRBJ2-3, with D uncertain. CDR1 and CDR2 from the germline V gene are SGHRS and YFSETQ. V shed 1 base and J shed 2 bases, with 8 bases lying between them. This CDR3 is 14 amino acids long. CDR3 sequence: CASSLRAPTDTQYF. The DNA for the CDR3 is TGCGCCAGCAGCTTGCGGGCTCCCACAGATACGCAGTATTTT.

This rearrangement joins TRBV10-3 to TRBJ1-1; TRBD1 might be the D (5 bases). CDR3 length: 15 amino acids. Germline assignment: CDR1 ENHRY and CDR2 SYGVKD. V lost 4 bases to trimming and J lost 4 bases, with 16 bases between them. The CDR3 nucleotides read TGTGCCATCAGTGTCGTCACCCGGGGGGGCACTGAAGCTTTCTTT. Amino acids: CAISVVTRGGTEAFF.